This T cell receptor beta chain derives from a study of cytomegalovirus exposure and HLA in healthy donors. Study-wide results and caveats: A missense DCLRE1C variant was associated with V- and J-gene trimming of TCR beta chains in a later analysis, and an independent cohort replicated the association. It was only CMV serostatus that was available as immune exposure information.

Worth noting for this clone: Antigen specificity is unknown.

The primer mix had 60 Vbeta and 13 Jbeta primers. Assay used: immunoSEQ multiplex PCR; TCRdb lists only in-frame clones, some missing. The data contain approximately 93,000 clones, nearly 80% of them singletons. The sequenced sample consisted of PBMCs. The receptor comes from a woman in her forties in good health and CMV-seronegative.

CDR3 nucleotide sequence: TGTGCCAGCAGTTTTACAGGGGGCACTAACTATGGCTACACCTTC. As protein: CASSFTGGTNYGYTF. The chain employs TRBV2 and TRBJ1-2, with TRBD1 matching 9 bases. V was pared by 5 bases and J by 0 bases, with 4 bases of the junction left unmatched. The CDR3 totals 15 residues. Per the germline V gene, CDR1 is SNHLY and CDR2 is FYNNEI.